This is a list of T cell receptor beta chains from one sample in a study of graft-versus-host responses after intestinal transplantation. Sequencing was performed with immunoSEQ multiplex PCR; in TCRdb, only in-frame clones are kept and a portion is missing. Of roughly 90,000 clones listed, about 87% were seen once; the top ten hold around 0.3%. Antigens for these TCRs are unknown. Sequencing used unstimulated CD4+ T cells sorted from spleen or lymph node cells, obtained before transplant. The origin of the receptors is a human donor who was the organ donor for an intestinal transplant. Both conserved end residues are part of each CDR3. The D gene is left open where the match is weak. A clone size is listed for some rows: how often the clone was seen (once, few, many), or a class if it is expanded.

CDR3nt: TGTGCCAGCAGTGGCCTAGCGGGGGGAGAGACCCAGTACTTC; CDR3aa: CASSGLAGGETQYF; v_gene: TRBV2; d_gene: TRBD2; abundance: -; j_gene: TRBJ2-5
CDR3nt: TGTGCCAGCAGTTCCTTTTCGACACTTGACTATGGCTACACCTTC; CDR3aa: CASSSFSTLDYGYTF; v_gene: TRBV27; d_gene: -; abundance: -; j_gene: TRBJ1-2
CDR3nt: TGCGCCAGCAGCTCCTACCCGCGTTCGACAGGGGGAAACTATGGCTACACCTTC; CDR3aa: CASSSYPRSTGGNYGYTF; v_gene: TRBV4-1; d_gene: TRBD1; abundance: -; j_gene: TRBJ1-2
CDR3nt: TGTGCCAGCATCCGAATAGGGGGCGAGAACACTGAAGCTTTCTTT; CDR3aa: CASIRIGGENTEAFF; v_gene: TRBV21-1; d_gene: -; abundance: -; j_gene: TRBJ1-1
CDR3nt: TGTGCCAGCAGCTTGGCGAGGAGCACAGATACGCAGTATTTT; CDR3aa: CASSLARSTDTQYF; v_gene: TRBV5-8; d_gene: -; abundance: -; j_gene: TRBJ2-3
CDR3nt: TGTGCCAGCAGCTTTTACGACCGGGACAGCTACGAGCAGTACTTC; CDR3aa: CASSFYDRDSYEQYF; v_gene: TRBV5-4; d_gene: TRBD1; abundance: -; j_gene: TRBJ2-7
CDR3nt: TGTGCCAGCAGTCCATCCCCGGACAGAGCCCAAGACGAGTACTTC; CDR3aa: CASSPSPDRAQDEYF; v_gene: TRBV5-4; d_gene: -; abundance: once; j_gene: TRBJ2-5
CDR3nt: TGTGCAAGTCGCTCGGGACAGTTTATGATATCCGGGGAGCTGTTTTTT; CDR3aa: CASRSGQFMISGELFF; v_gene: TRBV12-2; d_gene: -; abundance: -; j_gene: TRBJ2-2
CDR3nt: TGTGCCAGCAGTTTCCGGGACAGGGGCACTGAAGCTTTCTTT; CDR3aa: CASSFRDRGTEAFF; v_gene: TRBV6-5; d_gene: TRBD1; abundance: -; j_gene: TRBJ1-1
CDR3nt: TGTGCCAGCAGTTTGCTGGGTAGCGGGGTCACAGATACGCAGTATTTT; CDR3aa: CASSLLGSGVTDTQYF; v_gene: TRBV27; d_gene: TRBD2; abundance: -; j_gene: TRBJ2-3
CDR3nt: TGTGCCAGCAGTTACTCCGGTTTCTACGAGCAGTACTTC; CDR3aa: CASSYSGFYEQYF; v_gene: TRBV6-5; d_gene: -; abundance: -; j_gene: TRBJ2-7
CDR3nt: TGTGCCAGCAGCCCGACAGGGGATGGGGCCAACGTCCTGACTTTC; CDR3aa: CASSPTGDGANVLTF; v_gene: TRBV7-3; d_gene: TRBD1; abundance: -; j_gene: TRBJ2-6
CDR3nt: TGTGCCAGCAGCGTAGGGGCAGGGCGTAATGAAAAACTGTTTTTT; CDR3aa: CASSVGAGRNEKLFF; v_gene: TRBV9; d_gene: -; abundance: -; j_gene: TRBJ1-4
CDR3nt: TGTGCCAGCCGGGGGACAGGGTACGGACTGAACACTGAAGCTTTCTTT; CDR3aa: CASRGTGYGLNTEAFF; v_gene: TRBV27; d_gene: TRBD1; abundance: -; j_gene: TRBJ1-1
CDR3nt: TGCACCAGCACCAACCTTAGCGGGGGGAGGAACACCGGGGAGCTGTTTTTT; CDR3aa: CTSTNLSGGRNTGELFF; v_gene: TRBV1; d_gene: -; abundance: -; j_gene: TRBJ2-2